This T cell receptor beta chain was found in a study of cytomegalovirus exposure and HLA in healthy donors. The study, taken as a whole, reports: In a later analysis, donors in an Asian-associated ancestry cluster reportedly had fewer N-insertions in productive TCRs than the cohort mean.

Vbeta (60) and Jbeta (13) primers were used in the PCR. The assay was immunoSEQ multiplex PCR, and TCRdb's table has in-frame clones only and misses some. In the table there are under 300,000 clones, roughly 90% of which are singletons. Germline V gives CDR1 MGHRA, CDR2 YSYEKL. The V segment lost 1 base and the J segment 9 bases; nucleotides outside the gene matches: 4. The CDR3 contains 15 residues. Comment on this clone: Its antigen is as yet unknown. Other DNA sequences in the same sample also yield this CDR3.

The V gene is TRBV4-1, the J gene TRBJ2-1, with 12 bases lining up with TRBD2. The sample was PBMCs. The sequence came from a middle-aged man in good health and CMV-seropositive. CDR3 sequence: CASSQGLAGVGEQFF. The DNA for the CDR3 is TGCGCCAGCAGCCAAGGACTAGCGGGAGTGGGTGAGCAGTTCTTC.